This is a list of T cell receptor beta chains from one sample in a study of blood T cell repertoires in COVID-19. The method was immunoSEQ multiplex PCR; TCRdb's version includes in-frame clones alone and lacks a portion of them. The sample has 250,000 or so clones, about four fifths seen once. What was sequenced was peripheral blood. The receptors shown here come from a woman between 65 and 79 years old with acute or convalescent COVID-19. Both conserved end residues are part of each CDR3. The D gene is left open where the match is weak. Part of the rows lack a size; the others show once, few, many or a class for expanded clones.

V,size,J,D,CDR3,DNA
TRBV25-1,-,TRBJ1-2,TRBD1,CASSERGQGNYGYTF,TGTGCCAGCAGTGAGAGGGGACAGGGTAACTATGGCTACACCTTC
TRBV5-4,-,TRBJ2-1,TRBD2,CASSLALADNEQFF,TGTGCCAGCAGCTTGGCGCTAGCGGACAATGAGCAGTTCTTC
TRBV28,-,TRBJ2-2,TRBD2,CASSANWGLAGGRYLGELFF,TGTGCCAGCAGTGCGAACTGGGGACTAGCGGGGGGAAGGTATCTAGGGGAGCTGTTTTTT
TRBV28,-,TRBJ1-3,-,CASSSPGTIYF,TGTGCCAGCAGTTCCCCGGGCACCATATATTTT
TRBV18,-,TRBJ1-1,-,CASSPWSKKNTEAFF,TGTGCCAGCTCACCATGGAGCAAGAAGAACACTGAAGCTTTCTTT
TRBV2,few,TRBJ1-2,-,CASRAITSNYGYTF,TGTGCCAGCAGGGCAATAACCTCTAACTATGGCTACACCTTC
TRBV9,once,TRBJ1-5,TRBD1,CASSVPSQPGQGGVSNQPQHF,TGTGCCAGCAGCGTCCCAAGCCAACCGGGACAGGGGGGTGTTAGCAATCAGCCCCAGCATTTT
TRBV7-2,-,TRBJ2-2,TRBD1,CASSWAGTGARTGELFF,TGTGCCAGCAGCTGGGCAGGGACAGGGGCGAGAACCGGGGAGCTGTTTTTT
TRBV5-6,-,TRBJ1-2,-,CASSLTYGYTF,TGTGCCAGCAGCTTGACTTATGGCTACACCTTC
TRBV2,-,TRBJ1-1,-,CASSDTRDRRLNTEAFF,TGTGCCAGCAGTGATACCCGCGACAGGAGACTGAACACTGAAGCTTTCTTT
TRBV27,-,TRBJ1-2,TRBD1,CASSLSRTGALGGYTF,TGTGCCAGCAGCCTCTCTCGGACAGGAGCCCTGGGTGGCTACACCTTC
TRBV29-1,-,TRBJ1-2,TRBD1,CSTTGGTNYGYTF,TGCAGCACGACAGGGGGCACTAACTATGGCTACACCTTC
TRBV5-1,-,TRBJ2-2,TRBD1,CASSSLPTGTNTGELFF,TGCGCCAGCAGCTCCCTCCCGACAGGGACGAACACCGGGGAGCTGTTTTTT
TRBV5-6,-,TRBJ2-1,TRBD1,CASSWGQLLYNEQFF,TGTGCCAGCAGCTGGGGACAGCTCCTCTACAATGAGCAGTTCTTC
TRBV14,-,TRBJ2-4,-,CASSYRGPNIQYF,TGTGCCAGCAGCTATAGGGGTCCAAACATTCAGTACTTC
TRBV5-3,-,TRBJ2-3,-,CARSSHWTVPSTDTQYF,TGTGCCAGAAGCTCCCACTGGACTGTGCCTAGCACAGATACGCAGTATTTT
TRBV4-1,-,TRBJ2-7,-,CASSPRTETYEQYF,TGCGCCAGCAGCCCCCGGACAGAGACCTACGAGCAGTACTTC
TRBV14,few,TRBJ1-2,TRBD1,CASSQDWDRGRGGYTF,TGTGCCAGCAGCCAAGATTGGGACAGGGGGCGAGGTGGCTACACCTTC
TRBV21-1,-,TRBJ1-6,-,CASSKTAQGPEPLHF,TGTGCCAGCAGCAAAACCGCTCAGGGTCCTGAACCCCTCCACTTT
TRBV28,once,TRBJ1-1,TRBD1,CATKEGQGNTEAFF,TGTGCCACCAAAGAGGGACAGGGAAACACTGAAGCTTTCTTT
TRBV7-2,-,TRBJ1-5,-,CASSFSGGNQPQHF,TGTGCCAGCAGCTTCTCAGGGGGCAATCAGCCCCAGCATTTT
TRBV9,-,TRBJ2-7,-,CASSVDAGHTYEQYF,TGTGCCAGCAGCGTAGATGCAGGCCACACCTACGAGCAGTACTTC
TRBV3-1/TRBV3-2,-,TRBJ2-7,TRBD2,CASSPRGGDSWYF,TGTGCCAGCAGCCCTCGCGGGGGGGACAGCTGGTACTTC
TRBV19,-,TRBJ2-2,TRBD2,CASSPAGAYTGELFF,TGTGCCAGTAGTCCAGCGGGGGCGTACACCGGGGAGCTGTTTTTT